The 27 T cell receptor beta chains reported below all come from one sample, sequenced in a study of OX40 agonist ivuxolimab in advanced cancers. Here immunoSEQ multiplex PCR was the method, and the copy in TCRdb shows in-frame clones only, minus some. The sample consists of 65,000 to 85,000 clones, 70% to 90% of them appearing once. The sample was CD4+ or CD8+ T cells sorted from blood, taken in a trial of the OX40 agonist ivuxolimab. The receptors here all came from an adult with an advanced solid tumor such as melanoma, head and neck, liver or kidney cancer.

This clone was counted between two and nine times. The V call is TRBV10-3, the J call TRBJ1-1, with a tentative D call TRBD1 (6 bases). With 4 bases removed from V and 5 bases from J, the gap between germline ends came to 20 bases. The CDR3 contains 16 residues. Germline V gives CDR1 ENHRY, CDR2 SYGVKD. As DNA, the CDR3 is TGTGCCATCAGTGGGTTCAGGGGACGGCGTGGGACTGAAGCTTTCTTT. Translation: CAISGFRGRRGTEAFF.

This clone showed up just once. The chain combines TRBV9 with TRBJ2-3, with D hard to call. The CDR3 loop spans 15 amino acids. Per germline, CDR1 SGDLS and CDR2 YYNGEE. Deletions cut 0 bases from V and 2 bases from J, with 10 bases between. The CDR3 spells CASSVVGGNTDTQYF. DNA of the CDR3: TGTGCCAGCAGCGTAGTGGGCGGAAACACAGATACGCAGTATTTT.

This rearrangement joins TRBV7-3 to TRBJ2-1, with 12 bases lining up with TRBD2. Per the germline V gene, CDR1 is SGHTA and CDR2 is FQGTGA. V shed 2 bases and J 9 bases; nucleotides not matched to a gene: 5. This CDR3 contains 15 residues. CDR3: CASSLLAGGQGEQFF. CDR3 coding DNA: TGTGCCAGCAGCTTACTAGCGGGGGGGCAAGGTGAGCAGTTCTTC. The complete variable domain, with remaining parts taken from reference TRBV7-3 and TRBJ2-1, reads GAGVSQTPSNKVTEKGKYVELRCDPISGHTALYWYRQSLGQGPEFLIYFQGTGAADDSGLPNDRFFAVRPEGSVSTLKIQRTERGDSAVYLCASSLLAGGQGEQFFGPGTRLTVL.

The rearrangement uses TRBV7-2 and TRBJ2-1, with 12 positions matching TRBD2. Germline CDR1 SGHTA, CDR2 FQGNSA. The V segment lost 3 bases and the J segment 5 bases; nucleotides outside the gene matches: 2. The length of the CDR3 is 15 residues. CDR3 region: CASSLTSGGHNEQFF. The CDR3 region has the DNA TGTGCCAGCAGCTTGACTAGCGGGGGTCACAATGAGCAGTTCTTC.

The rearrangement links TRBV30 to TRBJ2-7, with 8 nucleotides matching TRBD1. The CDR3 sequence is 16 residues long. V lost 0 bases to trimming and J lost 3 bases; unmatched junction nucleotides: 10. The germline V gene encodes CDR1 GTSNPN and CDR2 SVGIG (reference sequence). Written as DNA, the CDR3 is TGTGCCTGGAGTGTAAACCGGGGACAGGTCAGCTACGAGCAGTACTTC. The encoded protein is CAWSVNRGQVSYEQYF.

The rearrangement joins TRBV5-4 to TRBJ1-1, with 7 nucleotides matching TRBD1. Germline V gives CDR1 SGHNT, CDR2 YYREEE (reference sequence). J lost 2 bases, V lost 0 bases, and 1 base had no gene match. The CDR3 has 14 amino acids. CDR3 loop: CASSLEGGNTEAFF. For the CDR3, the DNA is TGTGCCAGCAGCTTGGAAGGGGGCAACACTGAAGCTTTCTTT.

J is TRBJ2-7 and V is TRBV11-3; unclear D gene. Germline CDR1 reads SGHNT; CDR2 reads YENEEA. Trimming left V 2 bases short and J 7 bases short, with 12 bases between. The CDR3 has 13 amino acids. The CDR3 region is CASSLRTFEEQYF. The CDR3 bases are TGTGCCAGCAGCTTACGGACCTTTGAAGAGCAGTACTTC.

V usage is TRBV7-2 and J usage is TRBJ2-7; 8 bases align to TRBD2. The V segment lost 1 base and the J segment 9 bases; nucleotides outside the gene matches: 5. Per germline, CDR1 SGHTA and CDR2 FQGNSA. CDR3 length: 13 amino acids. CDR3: CASSLGGGPGQYF. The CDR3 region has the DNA TGTGCCAGCAGCTTAGGCGGGGGGCCCGGGCAGTACTTC.

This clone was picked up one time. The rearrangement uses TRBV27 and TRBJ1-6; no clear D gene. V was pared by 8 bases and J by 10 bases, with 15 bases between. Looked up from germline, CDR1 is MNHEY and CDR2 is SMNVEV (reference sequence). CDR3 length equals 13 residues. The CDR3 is CASRTLAGSPLHF. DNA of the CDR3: TGTGCCAGCCGGACTCTTGCTGGATCACCCCTCCACTTT.

The CDR3 DNA follows: TGCGCCAGCAGCCGCGACAGGGATTCCTCTAATGAAAAACTGTTTTTT. Protein product: CASSRDRDSSNEKLFF. The V and J genes are TRBV5-1 and TRBJ1-4; 7 bases fit TRBD1. The CDR3 covers 16 residues. The V gene end was trimmed by 4 bases and the J gene end by 3 bases; junction bases not matched to a gene: 9. Germline lookup yields CDR1 SGHRS and CDR2 YFSETQ.

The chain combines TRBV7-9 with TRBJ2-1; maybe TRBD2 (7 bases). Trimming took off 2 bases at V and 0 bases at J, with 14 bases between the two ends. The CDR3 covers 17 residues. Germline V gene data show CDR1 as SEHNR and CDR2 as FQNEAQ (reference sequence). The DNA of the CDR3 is TGTGCCAGCAGCTTAAGGGGGACGGGGGGCTCCTACAATGAGCAGTTCTTC. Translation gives CASSLRGTGGSYNEQFF.

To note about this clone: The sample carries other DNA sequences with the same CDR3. CDR3 in DNA: TGTGCCAGCAGTGTCCAGGGAGGGAATCAGCCCCAGCATTTT. The encoded protein is CASSVQGGNQPQHF. The chain employs TRBV2 and TRBJ1-5, with D perhaps TRBD1 (5 bases). With 4 bases removed from V and 4 bases from J, the gap between germline ends came to 11 bases. Germline V gene data show CDR1 as SNHLY and CDR2 as FYNNEI. The length of the CDR3 is 14 residues.

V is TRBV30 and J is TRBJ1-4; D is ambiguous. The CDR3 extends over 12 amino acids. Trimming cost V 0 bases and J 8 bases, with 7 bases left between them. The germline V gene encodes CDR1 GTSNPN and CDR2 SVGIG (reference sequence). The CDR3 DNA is TGTGCCTGGAGTGTCCTAGGGGAAAAACTGTTTTTT. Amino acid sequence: CAWSVLGEKLFF.

The CDR3: CASNRGVSNQPQHF. CDR3 in DNA: TGTGCCAGCAACCGGGGTGTTAGCAATCAGCCCCAGCATTTT. This chain connects TRBV19 to TRBJ1-5; no definite D call. CDR1 and CDR2 (germline): LNHDA, SQIVND (reference sequence). This CDR3 has 14 residues. V lost 9 bases and J lost 0, with 12 bases in between.

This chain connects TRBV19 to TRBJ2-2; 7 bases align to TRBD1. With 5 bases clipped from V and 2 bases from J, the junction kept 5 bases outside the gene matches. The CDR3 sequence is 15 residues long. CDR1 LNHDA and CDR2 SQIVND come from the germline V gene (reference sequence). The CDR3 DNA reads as TGTGCCAGTAGTGAGGGGGCAGGAAACACCGGGGAGCTGTTTTTT. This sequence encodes CASSEGAGNTGELFF.

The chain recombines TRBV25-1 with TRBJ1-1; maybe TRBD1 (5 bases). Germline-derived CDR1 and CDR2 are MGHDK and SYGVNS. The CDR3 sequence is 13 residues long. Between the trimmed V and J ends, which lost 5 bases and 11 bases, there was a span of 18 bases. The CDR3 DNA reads TGTGCCAGCAGTAAAGCATCCCAGGGAACGGCTTTCTTT. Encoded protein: CASSKASQGTAFF.

For the CDR3, the DNA is TGCGCCAGCAGCTTTGAGACAGGGTACAATGAGCAGTTCTTC. Translating gives CASSFETGYNEQFF. The chain links TRBV5-1 to TRBJ2-1; 7 nucleotides match TRBD1. J was trimmed by 4 bases and V by 2 bases; bases with no gene match: 3. Germline V CDR1 and CDR2: SGHRS, YFSETQ. There are 14 residues in the CDR3.

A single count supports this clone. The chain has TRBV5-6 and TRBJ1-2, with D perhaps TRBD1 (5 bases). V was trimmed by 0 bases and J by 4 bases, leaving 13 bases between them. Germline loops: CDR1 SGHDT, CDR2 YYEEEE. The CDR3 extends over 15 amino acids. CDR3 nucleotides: TGTGCCAGCAGCTTGGGGCTAGCGGGGCTCTATGGCTACACCTTC. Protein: CASSLGLAGLYGYTF.

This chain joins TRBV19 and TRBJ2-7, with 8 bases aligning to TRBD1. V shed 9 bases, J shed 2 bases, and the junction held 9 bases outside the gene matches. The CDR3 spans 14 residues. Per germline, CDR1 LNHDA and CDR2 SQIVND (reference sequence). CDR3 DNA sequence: TGTGCCAGAGGACCGGGACAGGAGGCCTACGAGCAGTACTTC. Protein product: CARGPGQEAYEQYF.

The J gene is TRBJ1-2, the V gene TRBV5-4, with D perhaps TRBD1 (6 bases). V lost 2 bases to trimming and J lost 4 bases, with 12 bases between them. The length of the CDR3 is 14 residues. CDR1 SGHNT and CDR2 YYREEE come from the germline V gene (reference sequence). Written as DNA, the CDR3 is TGTGCCAGCAGCTTTGATACAGGGTCCTATGGCTACACCTTC. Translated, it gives CASSFDTGSYGYTF.

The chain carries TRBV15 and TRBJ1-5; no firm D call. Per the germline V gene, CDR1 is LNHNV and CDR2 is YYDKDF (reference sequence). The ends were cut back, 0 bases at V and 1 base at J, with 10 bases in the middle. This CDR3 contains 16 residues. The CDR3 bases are TGTGCCACCAGCAGAGAGGCCGATGGGAGCAATCAGCCCCAGCATTTT. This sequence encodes CATSREADGSNQPQHF.

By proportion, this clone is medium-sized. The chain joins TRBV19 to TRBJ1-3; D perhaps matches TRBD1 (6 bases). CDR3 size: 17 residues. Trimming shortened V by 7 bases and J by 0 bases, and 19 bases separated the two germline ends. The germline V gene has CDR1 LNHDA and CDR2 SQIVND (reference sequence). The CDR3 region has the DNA TGTGCCAGTAAATCCAGACAGGAACCACACTCTGGAAACACCATATATTTT. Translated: CASKSRQEPHSGNTIYF.

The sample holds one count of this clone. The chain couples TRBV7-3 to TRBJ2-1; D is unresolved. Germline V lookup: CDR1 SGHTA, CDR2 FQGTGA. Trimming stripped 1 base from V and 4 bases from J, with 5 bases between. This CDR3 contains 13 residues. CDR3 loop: CASSLNEYNEQFF. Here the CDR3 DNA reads TGTGCCAGCAGCTTAAATGAATACAATGAGCAGTTCTTC.

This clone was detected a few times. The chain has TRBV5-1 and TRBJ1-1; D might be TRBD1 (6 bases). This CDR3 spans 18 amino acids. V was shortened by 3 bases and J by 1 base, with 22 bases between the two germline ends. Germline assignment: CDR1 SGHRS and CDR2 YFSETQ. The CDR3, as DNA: TGCGCCAGCAGCTCGGGGTTTGTTTTACAGGGACAGAACACTGAAGCTTTCTTT. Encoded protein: CASSSGFVLQGQNTEAFF.

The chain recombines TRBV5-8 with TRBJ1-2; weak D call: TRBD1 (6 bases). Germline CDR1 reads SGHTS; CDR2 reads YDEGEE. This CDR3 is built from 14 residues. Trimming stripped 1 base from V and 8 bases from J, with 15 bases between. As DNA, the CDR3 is TGTGCCAGCAGCTTGAGCGGGGGGCTAGGAGGCTACACCTTC. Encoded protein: CASSLSGGLGGYTF.

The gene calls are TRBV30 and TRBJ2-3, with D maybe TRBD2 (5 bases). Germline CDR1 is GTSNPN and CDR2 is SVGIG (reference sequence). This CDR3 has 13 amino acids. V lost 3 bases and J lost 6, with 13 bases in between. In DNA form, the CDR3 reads TGTGCCTGGAGACGACTCCCGGGGGATACGCAGTATTTT. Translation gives CAWRRLPGDTQYF.

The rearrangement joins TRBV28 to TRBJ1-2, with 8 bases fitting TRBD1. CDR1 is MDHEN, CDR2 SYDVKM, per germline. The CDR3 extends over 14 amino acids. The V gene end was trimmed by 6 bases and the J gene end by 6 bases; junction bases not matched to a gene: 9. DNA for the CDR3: TGTGCCAGCAGCCTGGACAGGGTAGTCGATGGCTACACCTTC. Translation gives CASSLDRVVDGYTF.